The clone carrying this TCR beta chain was counted between two and nine times. These data belong to a study of patients and donors after allogeneic stem cell transplantation. Each CDR3 protein is one row after TCRdb ran MiXCR on the RT-PCR reads. The sample holds hundreds of thousands of distinct CDR3 sequences, 16% seen once. The sequenced sample consisted of blood, either unsorted or a sorted T cell fraction (not recorded which). The origin of this receptor is a human donor who was either an allogeneic HSCT recipient or a stem cell or donor lymphocyte infusion donor (not recorded which). It is not recorded whose cells these are; they may come from a transplant donor.

CDR3 nucleotides: TGCGCCAGCAGCCAACATGCCGACCTTGCAGATACGCAGTATTTT. Its translation is CASSQHADLADTQYF. This chain links TRBV4-1 with TRBJ2-3; no definite D call. Trimming took 2 bases from V and 4 from J, leaving 13 bases between them. Germline CDR1 is MGHRA and CDR2 is YSYEKL. This CDR3 has 15 amino acids.